This T cell receptor (beta chain) was sequenced for a study of cytomegalovirus exposure and HLA in healthy donors. The PCR used 60 Vbeta and 13 Jbeta primers. The data were produced by immunoSEQ multiplex PCR, yet TCRdb's version contains in-frame clones alone and is incomplete. The data hold under 200,000 clones, with 80% observed a single time. The trim removed 6 bases at V and 6 bases at J, leaving 9 bases unmatched. Germline V gene sequence: CDR1 MNHNY, CDR2 SVGAGI (reference sequence). The CDR3 length is 15 residues. Sequenced sample: PBMCs. The chain carries TRBV6-6 and TRBJ1-5; TRBD1 matches 9 bases. The receptor was isolated from a middle-aged man in good health and CMV-seronegative. The CDR3 region is CASRNTGGGVQPQHF. CDR3 coding DNA: TGTGCCAGCAGGAACACAGGGGGCGGGGTTCAGCCCCAGCATTTT.